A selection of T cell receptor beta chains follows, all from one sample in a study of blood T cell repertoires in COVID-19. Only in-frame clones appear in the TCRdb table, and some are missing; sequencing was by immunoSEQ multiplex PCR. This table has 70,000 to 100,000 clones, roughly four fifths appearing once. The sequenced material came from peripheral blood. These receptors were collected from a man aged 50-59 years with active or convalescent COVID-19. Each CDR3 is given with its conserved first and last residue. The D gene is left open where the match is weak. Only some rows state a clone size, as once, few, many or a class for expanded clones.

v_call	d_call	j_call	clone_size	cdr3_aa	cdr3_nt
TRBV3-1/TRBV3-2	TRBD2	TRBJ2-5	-	CASSQGRSGGETQYF	TGTGCCAGCAGCCAAGGAAGAAGCGGGGGAGAGACCCAGTACTTC
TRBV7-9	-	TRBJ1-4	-	CASSPPTGMKEKLFF	TGTGCCAGCAGCCCCCCAACAGGGATGAAGGAAAAACTGTTTTTT
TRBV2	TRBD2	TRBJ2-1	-	CASTGGALAYEQFF	TGTGCCAGCACCGGGGGGGCATTAGCATATGAGCAGTTCTTC
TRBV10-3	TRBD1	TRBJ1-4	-	CAIREDRGGEKLFF	TGTGCCATCAGAGAAGACAGGGGGGGTGAAAAACTGTTTTTT
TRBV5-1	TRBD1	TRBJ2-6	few	CASSEGQGAHSGANVLTF	TGCGCCAGCAGCGAGGGACAGGGTGCACACTCTGGGGCCAACGTCCTGACTTTC
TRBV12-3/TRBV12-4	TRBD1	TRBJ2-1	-	CASSRQGWNEQFF	TGTGCCAGCAGTCGACAGGGTTGGAATGAGCAGTTCTTC
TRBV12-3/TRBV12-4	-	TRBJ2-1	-	CASSSSGPNRFF	TGTGCCAGCAGTTCCAGCGGGCCAAATCGGTTCTTC
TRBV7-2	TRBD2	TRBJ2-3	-	CASSFTTSVGDTQYF	TGTGCCAGCAGCTTTACGACTAGCGTCGGAGATACGCAGTATTTT
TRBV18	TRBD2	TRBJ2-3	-	CASSPLKSGTSGGAGTQYF	TGTGCCAGCTCACCCCTCAAATCCGGGACTAGCGGGGGGGCCGGTACGCAGTATTTT
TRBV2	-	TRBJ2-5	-	CASSAGLKETQYF	TGTGCCAGCAGCGCGGGACTTAAAGAGACCCAGTACTTC
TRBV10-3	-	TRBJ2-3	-	CAISEVAGADTQYF	TGTGCCATCAGTGAGGTTGCTGGAGCAGATACGCAGTATTTT
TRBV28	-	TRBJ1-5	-	CASSPGGGNQPQHF	TGTGCCAGCAGCCCCGGGGGGGGCAATCAGCCCCAGCATTTT
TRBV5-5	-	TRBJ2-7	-	CASSLVDEQYF	TGTGCCAGCAGCTTAGTAGACGAGCAGTACTTC
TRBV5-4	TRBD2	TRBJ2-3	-	CASSLPSREGTQYF	TGTGCCAGCAGCTTGCCCTCTAGGGAGGGTACGCAGTATTTT
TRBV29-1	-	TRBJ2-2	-	CSVGLQANTGELFF	TGCAGCGTTGGGCTCCAGGCGAACACCGGGGAGCTGTTTTTT
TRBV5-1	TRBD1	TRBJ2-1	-	CASSLGQGYKNEQFF	TGCGCCAGCAGCTTGGGACAGGGGTATAAAAATGAGCAGTTCTTC
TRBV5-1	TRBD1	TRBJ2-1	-	CASSGGQGVGEQFF	TGCGCCAGCAGCGGGGGACAGGGGGTAGGTGAGCAGTTCTTC
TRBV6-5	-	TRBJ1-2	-	CASSYSSPYGYTF	TGTGCCAGCAGTTACTCTAGTCCCTATGGCTACACCTTC
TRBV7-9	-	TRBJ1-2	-	CASSPGRVHGYTF	TGTGCCAGCAGCCCCGGCAGGGTACATGGCTACACCTTC
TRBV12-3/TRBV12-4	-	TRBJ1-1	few	CASSDRGEAFF	TGTGCCAGCTCCGACCGGGGAGAAGCTTTCTTT
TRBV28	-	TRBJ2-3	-	CASSPGSLDTQYF	TGTGCCAGCAGTCCCGGGTCCCTAGATACGCAGTATTTT
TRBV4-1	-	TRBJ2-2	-	CASSLQTDRTNTGELFF	TGCGCCAGCAGCCTCCAAACAGACAGGACGAACACCGGGGAGCTGTTTTTT
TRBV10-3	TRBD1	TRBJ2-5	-	CAISDSPGQKETQYF	TGTGCCATCAGTGACTCTCCGGGACAGAAAGAGACCCAGTACTTC
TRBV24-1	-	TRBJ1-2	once	CATSDLERDYGYTF	-
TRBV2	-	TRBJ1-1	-	CASSGGSNTEAFF	TGTGCCAGCAGCGGGGGGAGCAACACTGAAGCTTTCTTT
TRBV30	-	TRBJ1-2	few	CAWSVLHNSRTF	TGTGCCTGGAGTGTTCTCCACAACTCGAGGACCTTC
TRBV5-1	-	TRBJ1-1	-	CASSLETGTNTEAFF	TGCGCCAGCAGCTTGGAGACAGGAACGAACACTGAAGCTTTCTTT
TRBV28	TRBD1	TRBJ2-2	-	CASSPGTGATGELFF	TGTGCCAGCAGTCCCGGGACAGGGGCCACCGGGGAGCTGTTTTTT
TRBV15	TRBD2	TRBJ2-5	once	CATSRDSSGEETQYF	TGTGCCACCAGCAGAGATTCTAGCGGGGAAGAGACCCAGTACTTC
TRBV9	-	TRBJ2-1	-	CASSLGTFPYNEQFF	TGTGCCAGCAGCCTCGGGACTTTCCCCTACAATGAGCAGTTCTTC
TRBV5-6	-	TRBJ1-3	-	CASSVHEANTIYF	TGTGCCAGCAGCGTACATGAGGCAAACACCATATATTTT
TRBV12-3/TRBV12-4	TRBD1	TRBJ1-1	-	CASSSAHRGGAFF	TGTGCCAGCAGTTCCGCGCACAGGGGAGGAGCTTTCTTT
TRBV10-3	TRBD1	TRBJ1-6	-	CAISESRAGGFNSPLHF	TGTGCCATCAGTGAAAGCAGGGCAGGGGGTTTTAATTCACCCCTCCACTTT
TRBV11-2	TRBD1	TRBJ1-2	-	CASSLDRTGDGYTF	TGTGCCAGCAGCTTAGATCGAACAGGGGATGGCTACACCTTC
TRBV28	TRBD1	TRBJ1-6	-	CASRRQGSGSPLHF	TGTGCCAGCAGGCGACAGGGGTCGGGTTCACCCCTCCACTTT
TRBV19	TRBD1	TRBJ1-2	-	CASSAPGTGIGYGYTF	TGTGCCAGTAGTGCCCCCGGGACAGGGATAGGGTATGGCTACACCTTC
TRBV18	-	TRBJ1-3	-	CASSPTDRTGNTIYF	TGTGCCAGCTCACCTACCGACAGAACTGGAAACACCATATATTTT
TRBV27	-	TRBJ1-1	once	CASSRGAFNTEAFF	TGTGCCAGCAGCCGCGGTGCGTTTAACACTGAAGCTTTCTTT
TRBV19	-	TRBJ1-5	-	CASSIDQGNQPQHF	TGTGCCAGTAGTATAGATCAGGGCAATCAGCCCCAGCATTTT
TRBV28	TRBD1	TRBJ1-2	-	CASSQRTGDGYTF	TGTGCCAGCAGTCAAAGGACAGGGGACGGCTACACCTTC
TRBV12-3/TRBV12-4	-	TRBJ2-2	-	CASTTSSTGELFF	TGTGCCAGCACCACGTCTAGCACCGGGGAGCTGTTTTTT
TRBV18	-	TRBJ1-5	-	CASSNQNQPQHF	TGTGCCAGCTCAAATCAGAATCAGCCCCAGCATTTT
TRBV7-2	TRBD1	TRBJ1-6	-	CASSSGTANSPLHF	TGTGCCAGCAGCTCCGGGACAGCCAATTCACCCCTCCACTTT
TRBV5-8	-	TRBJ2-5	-	CASSSATTTMMPGETQYF	TGTGCCAGCAGCTCCGCTACAACAACAATGATGCCCGGGGAGACCCAGTACTTC
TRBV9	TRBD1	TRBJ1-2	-	CASSSRYTGDYGYTF	TGTGCCAGCAGCTCCCGATATACAGGGGACTATGGCTACACCTTC
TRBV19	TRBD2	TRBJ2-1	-	CASSIRLAGASSYNEQFF	TGTGCCAGTAGTATAAGACTAGCGGGGGCTAGCTCCTACAATGAGCAGTTCTTC
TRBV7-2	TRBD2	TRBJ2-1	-	CASSLRAVGAGGRNEQFF	TGTGCCAGCAGCTTAAGGGCCGTAGGAGCGGGGGGGCGTAATGAGCAGTTCTTC
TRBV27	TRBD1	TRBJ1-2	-	CASSLWGARGQGGYTF	TGTGCCAGCAGTTTATGGGGTGCCAGGGGGCAGGGTGGCTACACCTTC
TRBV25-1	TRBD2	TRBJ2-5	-	CASSEFSGGAETQYF	TGTGCCAGCAGTGAATTTAGCGGGGGGGCCGAGACCCAGTACTTC
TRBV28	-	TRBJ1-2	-	CASSPAGAALTDGYTF	TGTGCCAGCAGTCCGGCAGGGGCAGCCCTAACGGATGGCTACACCTTC
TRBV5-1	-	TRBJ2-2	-	CASSLDGSGIGELFF	TGCGCCAGCAGCTTGGACGGAAGCGGCATCGGGGAGCTGTTTTTT
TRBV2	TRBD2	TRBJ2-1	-	CAGGLAGGYNEQFF	TGTGCCGGAGGACTAGCGGGGGGATACAATGAGCAGTTCTTC
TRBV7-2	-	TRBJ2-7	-	CASSFNGGPYEQYF	TGTGCCAGCAGCTTCAACGGGGGGCCCTACGAGCAGTACTTC
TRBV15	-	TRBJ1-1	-	CATSREGALNTEAFF	TGTGCCACCAGCAGAGAAGGGGCCCTGAACACTGAAGCTTTCTTT